These T cell receptor beta chains were read from a single sample in a study of blood T cell repertoires in COVID-19. Sequenced by immunoSEQ multiplex PCR; TCRdb stores in-frame clones only, minus some. The sample yields fewer than 150,000 clones, over 60% seen once. The sample taken for sequencing was peripheral blood. The receptors originated from a man between 65 and 85 years old with acute or convalescent COVID-19. The CDR3 runs from the conserved cysteine through the conserved F or W. A D gene is named only where the DNA matches it firmly. Clone size is given for some rows only: seen once, a few or many times, or a class if the clone is expanded.

NA	TRBV18	TRBJ2-3	TRBD1	TGTGCCAGCTCACTCGGACAGGGAACCACAGATACGCAGTATTTT	CASSLGQGTTDTQYF
once	TRBV28	TRBJ1-5	NA	TGTGCCAGCAGTGGGGGCAGTCAGCCCCAGCATTTT	CASSGGSQPQHF
NA	TRBV2	TRBJ2-2	TRBD2	TGTGCCAGCAGGCGGCTAGACGGGGGGAACGGGGAGCTGTTTTTT	CASRRLDGGNGELFF
NA	TRBV2	TRBJ1-2	NA	TGTGCCAGCAGTTGGGGCTCCGGGTCCACGGGTGGCGGCTACACCTTC	CASSWGSGSTGGGYTF
NA	TRBV6-5	TRBJ2-6	TRBD1	TGTGCCAGCAGTTACTGGGGGACAGTACCCAACGTCCTGACTTTC	CASSYWGTVPNVLTF
NA	TRBV2	TRBJ1-6	TRBD1	TGTGCCAGCAGTGTTGGGACAGGGGGAAATTCACCCCTCCACTTT	CASSVGTGGNSPLHF
NA	TRBV6-5	TRBJ1-2	NA	TGTGCCAGCAGTTACTACCCGACCGACTTCGGCTACACCTTC	CASSYYPTDFGYTF
once	TRBV19	TRBJ2-5	TRBD1	TGTGCCAGTAGTCTAGACAGGGACCAAGAGACCCAGTACTTC	CASSLDRDQETQYF
few	TRBV5-1	TRBJ2-1	TRBD2	TGCGCCAGCAGCTTGGAGCGGGGGACCGATGAGCAGTTCTTC	CASSLERGTDEQFF
NA	TRBV6-5	TRBJ2-7	TRBD2	TGTGCCAGCACCGCCCAGGGACTAGCGGGGACTCGCATGTACTTC	CASTAQGLAGTRMYF
NA	TRBV5-4	TRBJ1-2	TRBD1	TGTGCCAGCAGCCCAGCCCAGGGGGGTAACTATGGCTACACCTTC	CASSPAQGGNYGYTF
NA	TRBV9	TRBJ1-6	TRBD1	TGTGCCAGCAGCGTGGGGGACAGACCTAATTCACCCCTCCACTTT	CASSVGDRPNSPLHF
few	TRBV10-3	TRBJ1-1	TRBD1	TGTGCCATCAGGGTACAGGGGGGTACTAACACTGAAGCTTTCTTT	CAIRVQGGTNTEAFF
NA	TRBV24-1	TRBJ1-1	NA	TGTGCCACCAGTGATTTCTCGGGGGACTTGACTGAAGCTTTCTTT	CATSDFSGDLTEAFF
NA	TRBV28	TRBJ2-6	TRBD1	TGTGCCAGCAGTGCACCGGGGACAGCTGGGGCCAACGTCCTGACTTTC	CASSAPGTAGANVLTF
few	TRBV21-1	TRBJ2-7	NA	TGTGCCAGCGGCAGACAGGTCAAGACCTACGAGCAGTACTTC	CASGRQVKTYEQYF
NA	TRBV5-8	TRBJ1-1	NA	TGTGCCAGCAGCTTGGGGACAGAGATGAACACTGAAGCTTTCTTT	CASSLGTEMNTEAFF
NA	TRBV3-1/TRBV3-2	TRBJ2-3	TRBD2	TGTGCCAGCAGCCATAGCGGGCCGAGCACAGATACGCAGTATTTT	CASSHSGPSTDTQYF
NA	TRBV5-1	TRBJ1-2	NA	TGCGCCAGCAGCTTTCTCGGGGGGTCTGGCTACACCTTC	CASSFLGGSGYTF
NA	TRBV9	TRBJ2-2	TRBD1	TGTGCCAGCAGCGTGGGCCTTACAGGGGTCGGGGAGCTGTTTTTT	CASSVGLTGVGELFF
once	TRBV9	TRBJ2-1	TRBD2	TGTGCCAGCAGCGACCCTAGCGGGGCTATCAATGAGCAGTTCTTC	CASSDPSGAINEQFF
NA	TRBV5-1	TRBJ2-1	TRBD1	TGCGCCAGCAGCTTGGACAGGGGAGACAATGAGCAGTTCTTC	CASSLDRGDNEQFF
NA	TRBV7-2	TRBJ1-4	NA	TGTGCCAGCAGCTTAGAGACCCGAAGCAGGGAAAAACTGTTTTTT	CASSLETRSREKLFF
once	TRBV3-1/TRBV3-2	TRBJ2-5	NA	TGTGCCAGCAGCCAAGGCAACAGGGTGGAGACCCAGTACTTC	CASSQGNRVETQYF
few	TRBV18	TRBJ2-7	TRBD2	TGTGCCAGCTCTCCGGCACTAGCGGGGGGCCTCTACGAGCAGTACTTC	CASSPALAGGLYEQYF
few	TRBV29-1	TRBJ2-3	NA	TGCAGCGTTACTAGCACAGATACGCAGTATTTT	CSVTSTDTQYF
NA	TRBV18	TRBJ1-5	TRBD1	TGTGCCAGCTCACCACAGGCAGGGGGCAGAGGACAGCCCCAGCATTTT	CASSPQAGGRGQPQHF
NA	TRBV28	TRBJ1-5	NA	TGTGCCAGCAGTCCAGAGCGGGGGGGCTACAATCAGCCCCAGCATTTT	CASSPERGGYNQPQHF
NA	TRBV6-2/TRBV6-3	TRBJ2-5	NA	TGTGCCAGCAGTCCCCAGGGAGAGACCCAGTACTTC	CASSPQGETQYF
NA	TRBV2	TRBJ2-3	NA	TGTGCCAGCAGTGGACAGGGGGCTAGCGGGAGTTACGGCACAGATACGCAGTATTTT	CASSGQGASGSYGTDTQYF
NA	TRBV2	TRBJ2-5	TRBD2	TGTGCCAGCAGTGAGGGACTAGCGGGGAAAGAGACCCAGTACTTC	CASSEGLAGKETQYF
NA	TRBV2	TRBJ1-1	NA	TGTGCCAGCAGTGAATCTAGCAGGGGTGAAGCTTTCTTT	CASSESSRGEAFF
NA	TRBV6-2/TRBV6-3	TRBJ1-2	TRBD1	TGTGCCAGCAGCCGGACAGGGAACTATGGCTACACCTTC	CASSRTGNYGYTF
NA	TRBV27	TRBJ2-3	TRBD1	TGTGCCAGCAAGACCCCGGGACAGGGCGGGGATACGCAGTATTTT	CASKTPGQGGDTQYF
once	TRBV7-9	TRBJ1-2	NA	TGTGCCAGCAGCCTGACTAAGGACGGCGGCGCTTTAAGCTACACCTTC	CASSLTKDGGALSYTF
few	TRBV2	TRBJ2-7	NA	TGTGCCAGCAGTGAGGAGGGTTTAAGCTCCTACGAGCAGTACTTC	CASSEEGLSSYEQYF
NA	TRBV28	TRBJ2-7	TRBD2	TGTGCCAGCAGTGGTGGGACTAGGAGCTCCTACGAGCAGTACTTC	CASSGGTRSSYEQYF
few	TRBV30	TRBJ1-2	NA	TGTGCCTGGAGTGTACTTATGAGGAGTAACTATGGCTACACCTTC	CAWSVLMRSNYGYTF
NA	TRBV12-3/TRBV12-4	TRBJ1-2	NA	TGTGCCAGCAGTCCGGGAGTCTATGGCTACACCTTC	CASSPGVYGYTF
NA	TRBV7-9	TRBJ1-4	NA	TGTGCCAGCAGGTTTGGAGGGGCGCCGGATGAAAAACTGTTTTTT	CASRFGGAPDEKLFF
NA	TRBV30	TRBJ1-6	TRBD1	TGTGCCTGGAGGAGGGGGACAGGACCGTATAATTCACCCCTCCACTTT	CAWRRGTGPYNSPLHF
NA	TRBV7-6	TRBJ1-4	NA	TGTGCCAGCAGCTTAGGACAGGTGGCAACTAATGAAAAACTGTTTTTT	CASSLGQVATNEKLFF
NA	TRBV5-1	TRBJ2-2	TRBD2	TGCGCCAGCAGCTTGGCCTCATGGGAGACTAGCTACACCGGGGAGCTGTTTTTT	CASSLASWETSYTGELFF
NA	TRBV7-3	TRBJ2-2	NA	TGTGCCAGCAGCTTCACAGGAAGCACCGGGGAGCTGTTTTTT	CASSFTGSTGELFF
NA	TRBV5-1	TRBJ2-7	NA	TGCGCCAGCAGCTTGGGAAAAACTGGGCTTGCCTACGAGCAGTACTTC	CASSLGKTGLAYEQYF
NA	TRBV10-3	TRBJ2-1	TRBD2	TGTGCCATCAGTGAGCCCCAGCGGGGGTCGTACAATGAGCAGTTCTTC	CAISEPQRGSYNEQFF
NA	TRBV19	TRBJ2-7	NA	TGTGCCAGTTCGCGAAGAACCCAGGGGCTCTACGAGCAGTACTTC	CASSRRTQGLYEQYF
NA	TRBV7-6	TRBJ2-7	NA	TGTGCCAGCAGCTTAGGTGCGGCCTCGTCCGAGCAGTACTTC	CASSLGAASSEQYF
few	TRBV14	TRBJ1-6	NA	TGTGCCAGCAGCCCCCGGGGCAGGGGTAGGGATTCACCCCTCCACTTT	CASSPRGRGRDSPLHF
once	TRBV12-3/TRBV12-4	TRBJ1-2	NA	TGTGCCAGCAGCCAAGGAAGGGGAAATGGCTACACCTTC	CASSQGRGNGYTF
NA	TRBV19	TRBJ2-2	TRBD1	TGTGCCAGTAGTATAGATTTAGGGGACAGGGTAGCAGCAAACACCGGGGAGCTGTTTTTT	CASSIDLGDRVAANTGELFF
NA	TRBV2	TRBJ2-5	NA	TGTGCCAGCTCACCCAGAGAGACCCAGTACTTC	CASSPRETQYF
NA	TRBV18	TRBJ1-1	NA	TGTGCCAGCTCCCTAGGGAGGGGGGGTCTCAACACTGAAGCTTTCTTT	CASSLGRGGLNTEAFF
NA	TRBV27	TRBJ2-3	TRBD1	TGTGCCAGCAGTGGCATACAGGGGGCACGAGATACGCAGTATTTT	CASSGIQGARDTQYF
few	TRBV7-9	TRBJ2-2	NA	TGTGCCAGCAGCTCGCCCACGGGGGCCGGGGAGCTGTTTTTT	CASSSPTGAGELFF